Listed below are T cell receptor beta chains from one sample, sequenced in a study of cytomegalovirus exposure and HLA in healthy donors. The protocol was immunoSEQ multiplex PCR, while the TCRdb copy is restricted to in-frame clones and leaves out a portion. Of 130,000 or so clones in the sample, around 90% were seen once. Sequencing used PBMCs. Source of these receptors: a woman between 18 and 29 years old in good health and CMV-seronegative. Both conserved end residues are part of each CDR3. The order of the fields is clone size, V gene, J gene, D gene, CDR3 protein, CDR3 DNA. D genes are given only for firm matches. Rows may omit the clone size; those that give it use once, few, many or a size class.

abundance: .
v_gene: TRBV5-1
j_gene: TRBJ2-3
d_gene: TRBD2
CDR3aa: CASSLSGRDTDTQYF
CDR3nt: TGCGCCAGCAGCTTAAGCGGGAGGGACACAGATACGCAGTATTTT

abundance: once
v_gene: TRBV5-6
j_gene: TRBJ2-3
d_gene: TRBD2
CDR3aa: CASSIWTSGADTQYF
CDR3nt: TGTGCCAGCAGCATATGGACTAGCGGGGCGGATACGCAGTATTTT

abundance: few
v_gene: TRBV6-1
j_gene: TRBJ1-6
d_gene: .
CDR3aa: CASSDLAGDNSPLHF
CDR3nt: TGTGCCAGCAGTGACCTGGCAGGGGATAATTCACCCCTCCACTTT

abundance: .
v_gene: TRBV19
j_gene: TRBJ1-1
d_gene: TRBD1
CDR3aa: CASNQGQGGTEAFF
CDR3nt: TGTGCCAGTAATCAAGGACAGGGAGGCACTGAAGCTTTCTTT

abundance: .
v_gene: TRBV5-8
j_gene: TRBJ2-1
d_gene: TRBD2
CDR3aa: CASSPGTSGRIYNEQFF
CDR3nt: TGTGCCAGCAGCCCAGGGACTAGCGGGAGAATCTACAATGAGCAGTTCTTC

abundance: .
v_gene: TRBV2
j_gene: TRBJ2-1
d_gene: .
CDR3aa: CALEGRQFF
CDR3nt: TGTGCCCTTGAGGGAAGGCAGTTCTTC

abundance: once
v_gene: TRBV5-6
j_gene: TRBJ2-7
d_gene: TRBD2
CDR3aa: CASSLAGLAGAYEQYF
CDR3nt: TGTGCCAGCAGCTTGGCGGGACTAGCGGGGGCCTACGAGCAGTACTTC

abundance: .
v_gene: TRBV18
j_gene: TRBJ1-1
d_gene: .
CDR3aa: CASSPPDTRGAEAFF
CDR3nt: TGTGCCAGCTCACCACCGGATACCCGGGGGGCTGAAGCTTTCTTT

abundance: .
v_gene: TRBV2
j_gene: TRBJ2-1
d_gene: TRBD2
CDR3aa: CAGRGIAGRYEQFF
CDR3nt: TGTGCTGGCCGGGGGATAGCGGGTCGATATGAGCAGTTCTTC

abundance: .
v_gene: TRBV11-3
j_gene: TRBJ2-1
d_gene: TRBD2
CDR3aa: CASSFGLAGGPNEQFF
CDR3nt: TGTGCCAGCAGCTTTGGCCTAGCGGGAGGGCCTAATGAGCAGTTCTTC

abundance: .
v_gene: TRBV5-4
j_gene: TRBJ1-2
d_gene: .
CDR3aa: CASSNDGTTLGGYTF
CDR3nt: TGTGCCAGCAGCAACGATGGGACAACCCTCGGGGGCTACACCTTC

abundance: .
v_gene: TRBV7-9
j_gene: TRBJ1-1
d_gene: TRBD1
CDR3aa: CASSLGQAVNTEAFF
CDR3nt: TGTGCCAGCAGCTTGGGACAGGCTGTGAACACTGAAGCTTTCTTT

abundance: .
v_gene: TRBV7-9
j_gene: TRBJ2-7
d_gene: .
CDR3aa: CASSLPLSGLGSYEQYF
CDR3nt: TGTGCCAGCAGCTTACCCCTGTCAGGGTTAGGGTCCTACGAGCAGTACTTC

abundance: .
v_gene: TRBV7-3
j_gene: TRBJ2-5
d_gene: .
CDR3aa: CASSQQGRPGETQYF
CDR3nt: TGTGCCAGCAGCCAACAAGGACGCCCGGGGGAGACCCAGTACTTC

abundance: .
v_gene: TRBV28
j_gene: TRBJ1-4
d_gene: TRBD1
CDR3aa: CASSLPTGGREKLFF
CDR3nt: TGTGCCAGCAGTTTACCGACAGGGGGGCGTGAAAAACTGTTTTTT

abundance: .
v_gene: TRBV19
j_gene: TRBJ1-4
d_gene: .
CDR3aa: CASTLTPTTNEKLFF
CDR3nt: TGTGCCAGTACGTTAACACCCACAACTAATGAAAAACTGTTTTTT

abundance: .
v_gene: TRBV19
j_gene: TRBJ2-3
d_gene: .
CDR3aa: CASSSASTDTQYF
CDR3nt: TGTGCCAGTAGTAGTGCGTCCACAGATACGCAGTATTTT

abundance: .
v_gene: TRBV11-3
j_gene: TRBJ2-7
d_gene: TRBD2
CDR3aa: CASSRTSGNSYEQYF
CDR3nt: TGTGCCAGCAGCCGGACTAGCGGGAATTCGTACGAGCAGTACTTC

abundance: .
v_gene: TRBV6-5
j_gene: TRBJ2-1
d_gene: TRBD1
CDR3aa: CASSYGGTGNNEQFF
CDR3nt: TGTGCCAGCAGTTATGGTGGGACAGGCAACAATGAGCAGTTCTTC

abundance: .
v_gene: TRBV30
j_gene: TRBJ2-1
d_gene: .
CDR3aa: CAWSVRVDNEQFF
CDR3nt: TGTGCCTGGAGTGTACGGGTAGACAATGAGCAGTTCTTC

abundance: .
v_gene: TRBV7-9
j_gene: TRBJ1-3
d_gene: .
CDR3aa: CASSLGEASGNTIYF
CDR3nt: TGTGCCAGCAGCTTAGGAGAAGCCTCTGGAAACACCATATATTTT

abundance: .
v_gene: TRBV5-1
j_gene: TRBJ2-1
d_gene: .
CDR3aa: CASSLGLKSSYNEQFF
CDR3nt: TGCGCCAGCAGCTTGGGTCTAAAGAGCTCCTACAATGAGCAGTTCTTC

abundance: .
v_gene: TRBV5-1
j_gene: TRBJ2-7
d_gene: .
CDR3aa: CASSLQGYEQYF
CDR3nt: TGCGCCAGCAGCTTACAGGGCTACGAGCAGTACTTC

abundance: .
v_gene: TRBV7-3
j_gene: TRBJ2-3
d_gene: .
CDR3aa: CASSLSGRADTQYF
CDR3nt: TGTGCCAGCAGCTTAAGTGGTCGGGCAGATACGCAGTATTTT

abundance: .
v_gene: TRBV2
j_gene: TRBJ1-1
d_gene: TRBD1
CDR3aa: CAISDRGFTEAFF
CDR3nt: TGTGCCATCAGTGACAGGGGGTTCACTGAAGCTTTCTTT

abundance: .
v_gene: TRBV28
j_gene: TRBJ1-5
d_gene: TRBD1
CDR3aa: CASFTGGPNQPQHF
CDR3nt: TGTGCCAGCTTTACAGGGGGCCCCAATCAGCCCCAGCATTTT

abundance: .
v_gene: TRBV6-1
j_gene: TRBJ1-5
d_gene: TRBD1
CDR3aa: CASSVTGVSNQPQHF
CDR3nt: TGTGCCAGCAGTGTCACAGGGGTGAGCAATCAGCCCCAGCATTTT

abundance: .
v_gene: TRBV2
j_gene: TRBJ2-7
d_gene: TRBD1
CDR3aa: CASSGFRDSSYEQYF
CDR3nt: TGTGCCAGCAGTGGGTTTCGGGACAGCTCCTACGAGCAGTACTTC

abundance: .
v_gene: TRBV28
j_gene: TRBJ1-5
d_gene: TRBD1
CDR3aa: CASSPYGQGGNQPQHF
CDR3nt: TGTGCCAGCAGTCCATACGGACAGGGTGGCAATCAGCCCCAGCATTTT

abundance: .
v_gene: TRBV5-4
j_gene: TRBJ1-2
d_gene: .
CDR3aa: CASSLVVSFNYGYTF
CDR3nt: TGTGCCAGCAGCTTGGTCGTCTCCTTCAACTATGGCTACACCTTC

abundance: .
v_gene: TRBV27
j_gene: TRBJ2-7
d_gene: TRBD1
CDR3aa: CASSFSDRGSEQYF
CDR3nt: TGTGCCAGCAGTTTCTCCGACAGGGGAAGCGAGCAGTACTTC

abundance: .
v_gene: TRBV6-1
j_gene: TRBJ1-2
d_gene: .
CDR3aa: CASSEAVIYREANYGYTF
CDR3nt: TGTGCCAGCAGTGAAGCGGTTATATACAGGGAAGCTAACTATGGCTACACCTTC

abundance: .
v_gene: TRBV9
j_gene: TRBJ1-2
d_gene: TRBD1
CDR3aa: CASSVGGTGDGYTF
CDR3nt: TGTGCCAGCAGCGTAGGTGGGACAGGGGATGGCTACACCTTC

abundance: .
v_gene: TRBV5-6
j_gene: TRBJ2-7
d_gene: .
CDR3aa: CASSLSRDTTYEQYF
CDR3nt: TGTGCCAGCAGCTTGTCCCGGGACACAACCTACGAGCAGTACTTC

abundance: .
v_gene: TRBV6-5
j_gene: TRBJ2-1
d_gene: .
CDR3aa: CASSYTQNSYNEQFF
CDR3nt: TGTGCCAGCAGTTATACACAAAACTCCTACAATGAGCAGTTCTTC

abundance: few
v_gene: TRBV5-8
j_gene: TRBJ1-6
d_gene: TRBD1
CDR3aa: CASSPGTGGLGLRNSPLHF
CDR3nt: TGTGCCAGCAGCCCCGGGACAGGGGGCTTAGGCCTGCGAAATTCACCCCTCCACTTT

abundance: .
v_gene: TRBV4-1
j_gene: TRBJ2-7
d_gene: TRBD2
CDR3aa: CASSQPKRERDRAYEQYF
CDR3nt: TGCGCCAGCAGCCAACCAAAGCGGGAACGTGACAGAGCCTACGAGCAGTACTTC

abundance: .
v_gene: TRBV7-3
j_gene: TRBJ2-1
d_gene: TRBD2
CDR3aa: CASSPKPSASGHGNNEQFF
CDR3nt: TGTGCCAGCAGCCCAAAGCCCTCCGCTAGCGGCCATGGGAACAATGAGCAGTTCTTC

abundance: .
v_gene: TRBV4-3
j_gene: TRBJ2-2
d_gene: TRBD2
CDR3aa: CASSQGLAGELFF
CDR3nt: TGCGCCAGCAGCCAGGGACTAGCCGGGGAGCTGTTTTTT

abundance: few
v_gene: TRBV18
j_gene: TRBJ2-1
d_gene: .
CDR3aa: CASSRQFAGNEQFF
CDR3nt: TGTGCCAGCTCACGCCAGTTTGCGGGAAATGAGCAGTTCTTC

abundance: .
v_gene: TRBV19
j_gene: TRBJ2-7
d_gene: TRBD1
CDR3aa: CASSARQGFSYEQYF
CDR3nt: TGTGCCAGTAGTGCCCGACAGGGTTTCTCCTACGAGCAGTACTTC

abundance: many
v_gene: TRBV4-2
j_gene: TRBJ2-1
d_gene: TRBD1
CDR3aa: CASSQDFSGGYNEQFF
CDR3nt: TGTGCCAGCAGCCAAGATTTTTCAGGGGGCTACAATGAGCAGTTCTTC

abundance: once
v_gene: TRBV4-3
j_gene: TRBJ2-1
d_gene: .
CDR3aa: CASSQVTSEQFF
CDR3nt: TGCGCCAGCAGCCAAGTAACAAGTGAGCAGTTCTTC

abundance: .
v_gene: TRBV28
j_gene: TRBJ2-3
d_gene: TRBD1
CDR3aa: CASSPPWTGSTDTQYF
CDR3nt: TGTGCCAGCAGTCCCCCCTGGACAGGGTCCACAGATACGCAGTATTTT

abundance: .
v_gene: TRBV5-1
j_gene: TRBJ2-7
d_gene: TRBD1
CDR3aa: CASSLGQGAREQYF
CDR3nt: TGCGCCAGCAGCCTGGGACAGGGGGCTCGGGAGCAGTACTTC

abundance: .
v_gene: TRBV7-3
j_gene: TRBJ2-3
d_gene: TRBD1
CDR3aa: CASSLTKTAGGADTQYF
CDR3nt: TGTGCCAGCAGCTTAACAAAGACGGCAGGGGGTGCAGATACGCAGTATTTT

abundance: .
v_gene: TRBV7-9
j_gene: TRBJ2-7
d_gene: .
CDR3aa: CASRSGSYEQYF
CDR3nt: TGTGCCAGCAGGTCAGGCTCCTACGAGCAGTACTTC

abundance: once
v_gene: TRBV6-6
j_gene: TRBJ2-5
d_gene: .
CDR3aa: CASSYSPRDFQETQYF
CDR3nt: TGTGCCAGCAGTTACTCGCCCCGGGACTTCCAAGAGACCCAGTACTTC

abundance: .
v_gene: TRBV5-1
j_gene: TRBJ2-2
d_gene: TRBD1
CDR3aa: CASSSTGSGTGELFF
CDR3nt: TGCGCCAGCAGCTCGACAGGGTCGGGCACCGGGGAGCTGTTTTTT

abundance: once
v_gene: TRBV4-2
j_gene: TRBJ2-7
d_gene: TRBD2
CDR3aa: CASSQDPSGGDSSYEQYF
CDR3nt: TGTGCCAGCAGCCAAGATCCTAGCGGGGGGGATAGCTCCTACGAGCAGTACTTC

abundance: once
v_gene: TRBV30
j_gene: TRBJ1-1
d_gene: .
CDR3aa: CAWSLGGTEAFF
CDR3nt: TGTGCCTGGAGTTTAGGGGGCACTGAAGCTTTCTTT

abundance: .
v_gene: TRBV28
j_gene: TRBJ1-2
d_gene: .
CDR3aa: CASSSRVRVNYGYTF
CDR3nt: TGTGCCAGCAGCTCTCGGGTCAGAGTGAACTATGGCTACACCTTC

abundance: .
v_gene: TRBV15
j_gene: TRBJ1-1
d_gene: .
CDR3aa: CATSRKGVANTEAFF
CDR3nt: TGTGCCACCAGCAGGAAGGGGGTGGCGAACACTGAAGCTTTCTTT